The sequence of this T cell receptor beta chain was determined in a study of T cell repertoires in aging, cancer and after chemotherapy. This clonotype was counted a few times. The V gene's germline CDR1 is LNHNV and CDR2 YYDKDF (reference sequence). The CDR3 is 17 amino acids. V trimming: 1 base; J trimming: 7 bases; junction bases outside the gene matches: 12. Amplification of TCR beta used genomic DNA extracted from peripheral blood. Multiplex touch-down PCR with TRB-A/B primers amplified rearranged V-D-J TRB sequences. TCRdb re-called the multiplex PCR reads with MiXCR, one entry per CDR3 protein. The sample lists over a thousand distinct CDR3 sequences, approximately 21% occurring once.

This TCR came from a human donor with a solid tumor. The chain is built from TRBV15 and TRBJ2-1; 8 positions agree with TRBD2. Input material: blood. As DNA, the CDR3 is TGTGCCACCAGCAGAGTTATATCGCGGGAGGTGGTTAATGAGCAGTTCTTC. The encoded protein is CATSRVISREVVNEQFF.